The subject of this entry is one T cell receptor (beta chain). This sample is drawn from a study of blood T cell repertoires in COVID-19. In the study overall: Sources were T cells, B-cell-depleted T cells, or PBMCs; the material itself was cDNA or gDNA.

Sequenced by immunoSEQ multiplex PCR; TCRdb stores in-frame clones only, minus some. Of about 150,000 clones listed, around 86% are singletons. Sequencing input: peripheral blood. This clonotype originated in a woman aged 80 or over with COVID-19, enrolled during active disease.

The CDR3 nucleotides are TGTGCCAGCAGCGCACAGGGGGCCCAAGAGACCCAGTACTTC. Translated, it gives CASSAQGAQETQYF. The chain recombines TRBV7-8 with TRBJ2-5; 9 bases are a match to TRBD1. CDR3 length equals 14 residues. V shed 5 bases and J 1 base; nucleotides not matched to a gene: 2. The germline V gene encodes CDR1 SGHVS and CDR2 FQNEAQ.